Described below is a single TCR beta chain sequence and its context. Deletions cut 5 bases from V and 5 bases from J, with 16 bases between. Germline loops: CDR1 SGHKS, CDR2 YYEKEE (reference sequence). CDR3 length equals 14 residues. The data originate from a study of blood T cell repertoires in COVID-19. On the study more broadly: Sample material is recorded as cDNA or gDNA derived from T cells, B-cell-depleted T cells, or PBMCs.

Per the original methods: Estimation of nucleated cell counts was performed using reference gene primer amplification. Repertoires were generated with immunoSEQ multiplex PCR, while TCRdb's copy carries only in-frame clones and drops some. D and trimming were read from the DNA, whereas the V and J calls and clone size are those reported in that table. The sample carries around 140,000 clones, about 89% recorded once. Sample: peripheral blood. The chain employs TRBV5-5 and TRBJ1-1; D gene uncertain. The sequence was obtained from a man aged 45 to 65 who had recovered from COVID-19. The CDR3 loop is CASSRGGRSTEAFF. The CDR3 DNA follows: TGTGCCAGCAGTCGGGGAGGGCGATCGACTGAAGCTTTCTTT.